Listed here is a single T cell receptor (beta chain). TCRdb processed the 5' RACE reads anew with MiXCR; each CDR3 protein has one entry. Here the sample spans tens of thousands of distinct CDR3 sequences, almost 25% being singletons. Naive CD4+ cells had CD25+ Tregs removed. This clonotype was sampled from a female donor with breast cancer. The material sequenced was tumor-infiltrating naive CD4+ T cells sorted from the breast tumor. Described subset: naive CD4+ T cells, CD4+CD45RA+CD25-.

The CDR3 DNA is TGTGCCAGCAGCCAAGATCCGGGGCAGGGAAACGAGCAGTACTTC. Encoded protein: CASSQDPGQGNEQYF. The chain employs TRBV4-2 and TRBJ2-7, with D perhaps assigned TRBD1 or TRBD2 (5 bases each). The CDR3 extends over 15 amino acids. Per germline, CDR1 LGHNA and CDR2 YNFKEQ. Trimming stripped 0 bases from V and 5 bases from J, with 14 bases between.